These 10 T cell receptor beta chains were all obtained from the same sample, sequenced in a study of cytomegalovirus exposure and HLA in healthy donors. PCR primers comprised 60 Vbeta and 13 Jbeta primers. Profiling relied on immunoSEQ multiplex PCR, and the TCRdb table lists in-frame clones only, not all of them. The sample lists some 200,000 clones; 75% to 85% were seen once. Input material: PBMCs. These receptors were obtained from a girl aged 5 to 17 in good health and CMV-seropositive.

This clone was seen more than once but under ten times. This rearrangement joins TRBV7-6 to TRBJ2-3; 14 bases align to TRBD2. Germline CDR1 is SGHVS and CDR2 is FNYEAQ. V gave up 5 bases and J gave up 6 bases; unmatched junction bases: 10. The CDR3 covers 17 residues. DNA of the CDR3: TGTGCCAGCAGCCCCGACCGACTAGCGGGGGGGCGGGATACGCAGTATTTT. Protein sequence: CASSPDRLAGGRDTQYF.

The rearrangement uses TRBV7-2 and TRBJ2-3, with TRBD2 identical over 9 bases. The germline gives CDR1 SGHTA, CDR2 FQGNSA. The J segment lost 1 base and the V segment lost 3 bases, leaving 8 bases of the junction unmatched. The length of the CDR3 is 17 residues. Written as DNA, the CDR3 is TGTGCCAGCAGCTTTTCGCGGGGGGGTTATGGCACAGATACGCAGTATTTT. This codes for CASSFSRGGYGTDTQYF.

V usage is TRBV9 and J usage is TRBJ2-2; D remains ambiguous. There are 16 residues in the CDR3. V lost 6 bases and J 1 base, leaving 16 bases between the germline ends. CDR1 is SGDLS and CDR2 is YYNGEE in the germline V gene. This CDR3 reads CASTRILIQNTGELFF. The CDR3 DNA reads as TGTGCCAGCACGCGCATACTAATCCAGAACACCGGGGAGCTGTTTTTT.

The CDR3 sequence: CASRADRNTEAFF. The CDR3 DNA sequence: TGTGCCAGTAGGGCCGACAGGAACACTGAAGCTTTCTTT. V is TRBV19 and J is TRBJ1-1; tentative D call: TRBD1 (5 bases). The CDR3 length is 13 residues. The germline V and J ends were trimmed by 6 bases and 1 base, with 9 bases remaining between them. Germline V gene sequence: CDR1 LNHDA, CDR2 SQIVND (reference sequence).

The chain joins TRBV29-1 to TRBJ2-3, with D unclear. CDR1 and CDR2 from the germline V gene are SQVTM and ANQGSEA. The V and J ends lost 0 bases and 0 bases respectively, with 10 bases between them. The CDR3 runs to 15 residues. CDR3 loop: CSVEDKQISTDTQYF. The CDR3 DNA reads as TGCAGCGTTGAAGATAAACAGATTAGCACAGATACGCAGTATTTT.

The chain couples TRBV10-2 to TRBJ1-1; D is unclear. Trimming shortened V by 7 bases and J by 2 bases, and 11 bases separated the two germline ends. The CDR3 is made up of 13 amino acids. In germline, CDR1 is WSHSY, CDR2 SAAADI. The CDR3: CASTEQPNTEAFF. Here the CDR3 DNA reads TGCGCCAGCACGGAGCAACCTAACACTGAAGCTTTCTTT.

The chain links TRBV6-1 to TRBJ2-7, with 7 bases that match TRBD1. Germline CDR1 is MNHNS and CDR2 is SASEGT. The V and J ends lost 6 bases and 6 bases, in that order; junction bases with no gene match: 14. This CDR3 is built from 15 residues. CDR3 sequence (DNA): TGTGCCAGCAGGGAAACAGGGGCCACCGCGGTCGAGCAGTACTTC. Its translation is CASRETGATAVEQYF.

The J gene is TRBJ2-7, the V gene TRBV27; 9 positions match TRBD1. Germline V gene data show CDR1 as MNHEY and CDR2 as SMNVEV (reference sequence). The CDR3 loop spans 14 amino acids. V shed 6 bases and J 5 bases; nucleotides not matched to a gene: 8. CDR3 DNA sequence: TGTGCCAGCAGCCAACGGGACAGGGTGGACGAGCAGTACTTC. It encodes CASSQRDRVDEQYF.

This chain connects TRBV2 to TRBJ2-3; 8 nucleotides agree with TRBD2. The CDR3 has 15 residues. CDR1 and CDR2 from the germline V gene are SNHLY and FYNNEI. With V trimmed by 1 base and J by 6 bases, 6 bases remained unmatched. In DNA, the CDR3 is TGTGCCAGCAGTGAAGAGGGACTAGGGAAGGATACGCAGTATTTT. Residues: CASSEEGLGKDTQYF.

The V and J genes are TRBV6-6 and TRBJ1-5, with TRBD1 matching over 8 bases. V was pared by 7 bases and J by 2 bases, with 4 bases of the junction left unmatched. This CDR3 is 14 amino acids long. Germline values: CDR1 MNHNY, CDR2 SVGAGI (reference sequence). CDR3 DNA: TGTGCCAGCATCTCGGGACAGGGCAATCAGCCCCAGCATTTT. Its translation is CASISGQGNQPQHF.